The subject of this entry is one TCR beta chain. CDR3 length: 18 amino acids. Germline CDR1 SGHDN, CDR2 FVKESK. V lost 4 bases, J lost 4 bases, and 23 bases lay in between. These data are taken from a study of blood T cell repertoires in COVID-19. Study-level background: The origin of the acute and convalescent COVID-19 samples was the United States, Italy and Spain. Sources were T cells, B-cell-depleted T cells, or PBMCs; the material itself was cDNA or gDNA.

The authors' processing: Counts of nucleated cells, estimated from reference gene primer amplification, were obtained. The repertoire was sequenced with immunoSEQ multiplex PCR; TCRdb's copy has only in-frame clones and lacks some. V, J and clone size are those of that table, while D and trimming were read from the DNA. The table records some 120,000 clones, approximately 87% of them present only once. The rearrangement joins TRBV14 to TRBJ2-1, with D perhaps TRBD2 (7 bases). Material for sequencing was peripheral blood. The source of this sequence is a man under 40 with acute or convalescent COVID-19. CDR3: CASSPGAGGAPTYNEQFF. In nucleotides, the CDR3 is TGTGCCAGCAGCCCCGGGGCTGGGGGGGCACCGACTTACAATGAGCAGTTCTTC.